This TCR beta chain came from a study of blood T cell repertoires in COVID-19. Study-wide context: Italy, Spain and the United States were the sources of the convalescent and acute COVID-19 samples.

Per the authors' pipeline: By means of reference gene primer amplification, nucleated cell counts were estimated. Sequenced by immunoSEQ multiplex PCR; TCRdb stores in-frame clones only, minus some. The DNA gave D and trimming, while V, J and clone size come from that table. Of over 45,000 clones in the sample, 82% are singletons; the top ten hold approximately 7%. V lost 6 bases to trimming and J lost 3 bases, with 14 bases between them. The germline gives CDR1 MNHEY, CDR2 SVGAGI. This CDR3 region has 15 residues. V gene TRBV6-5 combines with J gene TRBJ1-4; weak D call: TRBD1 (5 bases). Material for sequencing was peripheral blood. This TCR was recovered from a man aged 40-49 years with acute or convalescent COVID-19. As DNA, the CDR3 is TGTGCCAGCAGAGCAGGGAAGTCGGCTAATGAAAAACTGTTTTTT. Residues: CASRAGKSANEKLFF.